A selection of T cell receptor beta chains follows, all from one sample in a study of blood T cell repertoires in COVID-19. Clones were sequenced by immunoSEQ multiplex PCR, and TCRdb holds only the in-frame ones, with some missing. The sample has some 200,000 clones; roughly 80% are singletons. The specimen was peripheral blood. All receptors derive from a woman between 40 and 55 years old with COVID-19, enrolled during active disease. The CDR3 runs from the conserved cysteine through the conserved F or W. D genes are given only for firm matches. Part of the rows lack a size; the others show once, few, many or a class for expanded clones.

clone size	D gene	CDR3 length	J gene	V gene	CDR3 protein	CDR3 DNA
NA	TRBD1	15	TRBJ1-5	TRBV11-2	CASSLEQGAGQPQHF	TGTGCCAGCAGCTTAGAGCAGGGGGCTGGCCAGCCCCAGCATTTT
NA	TRBD1	16	TRBJ1-4	TRBV3-1/TRBV3-2	CASSPTPGQGEEKLFF	TGTGCCAGCAGCCCCACACCGGGACAGGGTGAAGAAAAACTGTTTTTT
NA	TRBD1	15	TRBJ1-4	TRBV7-9	CASSRGTVLNEKLFF	TGTGCCAGCAGCCGCGGGACAGTCTTGAATGAAAAACTGTTTTTT
NA	NA	14	TRBJ2-1	TRBV18	CASSPERQSNEQFF	TGTGCCAGCTCGCCTGAGCGGCAGAGCAATGAGCAGTTCTTC
NA	NA	15	TRBJ2-1	TRBV5-1	CASRQSVSSYNEQFF	TGCGCCAGCAGGCAGAGCGTCAGCTCCTACAATGAGCAGTTCTTC
NA	TRBD1	15	TRBJ2-7	TRBV4-1	CASSQVPGGGDEQYF	TGCGCCAGCAGCCAAGTACCAGGGGGCGGCGACGAGCAGTACTTC
NA	TRBD2	15	TRBJ2-5	TRBV7-3	CASSPTGTRQETQYF	TGTGCCAGCAGCCCAACCGGGACTAGGCAAGAGACCCAGTACTTC
NA	NA	15	TRBJ1-1	TRBV3-1/TRBV3-2	CASSPWRRGGTEAFF	TGTGCCAGCAGCCCTTGGCGGAGGGGGGGCACTGAAGCTTTCTTT
NA	NA	14	TRBJ2-2	TRBV28	CASRGAIDTGELFF	TGTGCCAGCAGGGGGGCGATCGACACCGGGGAGCTGTTTTTT
NA	NA	15	TRBJ2-1	TRBV7-2	CASSLAQGRNNEQFF	TGTGCCAGCAGCTTAGCCCAGGGTCGGAACAATGAGCAGTTCTTC
NA	NA	13	TRBJ1-3	TRBV13	CASSLAGGVTIYF	TGTGCCAGCAGCCTCGCGGGGGGCGTCACCATATATTTT
NA	TRBD2	17	TRBJ2-1	TRBV18	CASSPLFQLAGGGEQFF	TGTGCCAGCTCACCACTCTTTCAACTAGCGGGAGGAGGTGAGCAGTTCTTC
NA	NA	13	TRBJ2-7	TRBV28	CATNSGHLYEQYF	TGTGCCACCAACTCGGGACACCTCTACGAGCAGTACTTC
NA	NA	14	TRBJ1-5	TRBV18	CASSPRGGDQPQHF	TGTGCCAGCTCACCACGGGGCGGGGATCAGCCCCAGCATTTT
few	NA	13	TRBJ2-2	TRBV7-9	CASSPLYTGELFF	TGTGCCAGCAGCCCACTTTACACCGGGGAGCTGTTTTTT
NA	NA	14	TRBJ2-3	TRBV9	CASSTALSTDTQYF	TGTGCCAGCAGCACCGCCCTATCCACAGATACGCAGTATTTT